This TCR beta chain is from a study of blood T cell repertoires in COVID-19. Study information: Italy, Spain and the United States were the sources of the convalescent and acute COVID-19 samples. Nucleic acid was either cDNA or gDNA, and it came from T cells, B-cell-depleted T cells, or PBMCs.

As handled by the study authors: Reference gene primer amplification gave nucleated cell count estimates. Clones were read by immunoSEQ multiplex PCR, and TCRdb kept only the in-frame ones, dropping some. Clonal size and the V and J genes are those of that table, whereas D and trimming came from the DNA. This table holds over 200,000 clones, approximately 91% found once. V dropped 3 bases and J dropped 2 bases, with 8 bases sitting between them. CDR1 and CDR2 (germline): KGHSH, LQKENI. The CDR3 loop spans 14 amino acids. The chain links TRBV18 to TRBJ1-3, with a possible D match to TRBD1 (5 bases). The clonotype was recovered from an older woman with acute or convalescent COVID-19. The sample was peripheral blood. CDR3 amino acids: CASSPQGPGNTIYF. The DNA of the CDR3 is TGTGCCAGCTCACCGCAGGGTCCTGGAAACACCATATATTTT.